This TCR beta chain appears in the sequencing data of a study of spatial heterogeneity in lung cancer. Background on the study: Detected sequences consistently included more beta-chain ones than alpha-chain ones. Overall study results and limits: Intratumoral expanded alpha and beta TCR counts were found to track tumor mutation counts.

Each CDR3 protein gets one entry after TCRdb re-called the 5' RACE reads with MiXCR. Of several thousand distinct CDR3 sequences listed, 5.1% are singletons. Time point here: sample taken at primary tumor resection. Samples came from about 72 TRACERx patients with untreated early-stage lung cancer. Sequencing of whole RNA from tumor, nontumor lung or frozen PBMC involved no sorting. This clonotype is medium-sized by share. The antigen is not known. This beta chain is a stray sequence in a library constructed for alpha chains; its clone size is not meaningful. The CDR3 length is 17 residues. Trimming pared 0 bases from V and 3 bases from J, leaving 18 bases between. Germline assignment: CDR1 SGDLS and CDR2 YYNGEE.

This clonotype originated in a female donor with early-stage non-small cell lung cancer. The specimen was lung tumor tissue, collected at surgery. The J gene is TRBJ1-1, the V gene TRBV9; TRBD1 might be the D (6 bases). The CDR3 DNA reads TGTGCCAGCAGCGTAGAGACCACGAGGGGGGCGGACACTGAAGCTTTCTTT. Protein product: CASSVETTRGADTEAFF.